This TCR beta chain was found in a study of T cell responses to AZD1222 COVID-19 vaccine. Study in general: Second-dose groups at about 4 or about 12 weeks were pooled. Study observations and caveats: Donors, mostly white British, included more females; clonal diversity was possibly underestimated.

Germline V gene lookup returns CDR1 MNHEY and CDR2 SMNVEV (reference sequence). The CDR3 spans 13 residues. The V and J ends lost 6 bases and 6 bases, in that order; junction bases with no gene match: 8. The data were produced by immunoSEQ multiplex PCR, yet TCRdb's version contains in-frame clones alone and is incomplete. The repertoire holds around 72,000 clones, with 65% to 90% as singletons. Comment on this clone: Antigen: not known.

Sequencing was performed on peripheral blood, taken on day 0 of AZD1222 vaccination. V gene TRBV27 combines with J gene TRBJ2-7; 7 bases fit TRBD2. The clonotype was recovered from an adult in good health. The DNA of the CDR3 is TGTGCCAGCAGGCAGGGAGGGATCGGCGAGCAGTACTTC. This sequence encodes CASRQGGIGEQYF.